One sample yielded the 26 T cell receptor beta chains listed below, sequenced in a study of CD8 T cells in Susac syndrome. Random hexamers were used to reverse transcribe the RNA input (about 0.5 to 1 ug). TCRdb passed the immunoSEQ multiplex PCR reads through MiXCR, listing each CDR3 protein once. Of roughly 84,000 distinct CDR3 sequences listed, roughly 96% are singletons. Sequenced material: CD8+ T cells from PBMCs. The receptors originated from a human donor with Susac syndrome.

The J gene is TRBJ2-2, the V gene TRBV20-1; 7 bases match TRBD2. CDR1 is DFQATT and CDR2 is SNEGSKA in the germline V gene (reference sequence). The CDR3 extends over 16 amino acids. The V gene end was trimmed by 0 bases and the J gene end by 2 bases; junction bases not matched to a gene: 6. This CDR3 is CSARDSASGNTGELFF. DNA of the CDR3: TGCAGTGCTAGAGATTCGGCTAGCGGCAACACCGGGGAGCTGTTTTTT.

This clonotype was detected only once. V usage is TRBV15 and J usage is TRBJ2-1; 7 nucleotides match TRBD2. The CDR3 is made up of 16 amino acids. Germline V lookup: CDR1 LNHNV, CDR2 YYDKDF (reference sequence). J lost 0 bases, V lost 2 bases, and 4 bases had no gene match. For the CDR3, the DNA is TGTGCCACCAGCAGACCTAGCGGTAGCTCCTACAATGAGCAGTTCTTC. Its protein product is CATSRPSGSSYNEQFF.

The chain recombines TRBV6-2 or TRBV6-3 with TRBJ1-5; D is uncertain. This CDR3 contains 14 residues. Germline assignment: CDR1 MNHEY and CDR2 SVGEGT. The ends were cut back, 2 bases at V and 8 bases at J, with 13 bases in the middle. The CDR3 DNA reads as TGTGCCAGCAGTTACGTCGGGGTAATGGAGCCCCAGCATTTT. Its protein is CASSYVGVMEPQHF.

The chain joins TRBV2 to TRBJ1-5; TRBD1 matches at 8 bases. After removal of 6 bases from V and 3 bases from J, the junction contained 4 bases not matched to a gene. This CDR3 is built from 14 residues. The germline gives CDR1 SNHLY, CDR2 FYNNEI. CDR3 protein: CASSGTGNNQPQHF. The CDR3 nucleotides are TGTGCCAGCAGCGGGACAGGAAACAATCAGCCCCAGCATTTT.

The rearrangement joins TRBV20-1 to TRBJ2-1; a possible D gene is TRBD2 (5 bases). Trimming pared 3 bases from V and 2 bases from J, leaving 5 bases between. Germline V gene data show CDR1 as DFQATT and CDR2 as SNEGSKA (reference sequence). This CDR3 has 12 residues. The CDR3 DNA reads as TGCAGTGCTAGCGGGGCCTACAATGAGCAGTTCTTC. Translated, it gives CSASGAYNEQFF.

This chain links TRBV20-1 with TRBJ2-1, with D possibly being TRBD1 or TRBD2 (5 bases each). The germline gives CDR1 DFQATT, CDR2 SNEGSKA (reference sequence). The CDR3 loop spans 16 amino acids. Trimming stripped 3 bases from V and 4 bases from J, with 19 bases between. This CDR3 is CSASPTGRTKYNEQFF. The CDR3 nucleotides are TGCAGTGCTAGTCCCACGGGACGGACGAAATACAATGAGCAGTTCTTC.

The table lists this clonotype with a count of one. The chain employs TRBV7-6 and TRBJ2-1, with D perhaps TRBD2 (6 bases). Germline V gene sequence: CDR1 SGHVS, CDR2 FNYEAQ. CDR3 length: 16 residues. Trimming stripped 1 base from V and 6 bases from J, with 16 bases between. The CDR3 is CASSLDRRVVSNEQFF. DNA of the CDR3: TGTGCCAGCAGCTTAGATAGGAGGGTTGTTTCCAATGAGCAGTTCTTC. Full variable domain (rest looked up from reference TRBV7-6 and TRBJ2-1): GAGVSQSPRYKVTKRGQDVALRCDPISGHVSLYWYRQALGQGPEFLTYFNYEAQQDKSGLPNDRFSAERPEGSISTLTIQRTEQRDSAMYRCASSLDRRVVSNEQFFGPGTRLTVL.

The rearrangement joins TRBV15 to TRBJ1-4, with D possibly being TRBD1 (6 bases). The germline V and J ends were trimmed by 0 bases and 5 bases, with 7 bases remaining between them. This CDR3 contains 14 residues. Germline assignment: CDR1 LNHNV and CDR2 YYDKDF (reference sequence). CDR3 region: CATSREGQNEKLFF. CDR3 nucleotide sequence: TGTGCCACCAGCAGAGAAGGACAGAATGAAAAACTGTTTTTT.

The J gene is TRBJ2-2, the V gene TRBV9; possible D gene TRBD1, 6 bases. The germline V and J ends were trimmed by 2 bases and 1 base, with 12 bases remaining between them. CDR3 length: 16 amino acids. Per germline, CDR1 SGDLS and CDR2 YYNGEE. The CDR3 region has the DNA TGTGCCAGCAGCGTTCACAGGGTAGAGAACACCGGGGAGCTGTTTTTT. It encodes CASSVHRVENTGELFF.

This clonotype was seen more than once but under ten times. The gene calls are TRBV5-1 and TRBJ2-1; the D is unclear. The CDR3 runs 13 residues. Germline CDR1 is SGHRS and CDR2 is YFSETQ. V shed 2 bases and J shed 5 bases, with 8 bases lying between them. The DNA of the CDR3 is TGCGCCAGCAGCTTTTCAAGGGACAATGAGCAGTTCTTC. It encodes CASSFSRDNEQFF.

This clonotype was seen only a few times. V usage is TRBV7-9 and J usage is TRBJ2-7, with 8 nucleotides matching TRBD1. This CDR3 comprises 12 residues. Per the germline V gene, CDR1 is SEHNR and CDR2 is FQNEAQ (reference sequence). The junction had 1 base not matched to a gene; V was cut back by 6 bases and J by 3 bases. As DNA, the CDR3 is TGTGCCAGCAGTACAGGGGGCTACGAGCAGTACTTC. This codes for CASSTGGYEQYF.

J is TRBJ1-5 and V is TRBV15, with D unresolved. Trimming left V 0 bases short and J 5 bases short, with 8 bases between. The length of the CDR3 is 14 residues. CDR1 LNHNV and CDR2 YYDKDF come from the germline V gene (reference sequence). This CDR3 reads CATSRDREYQPQHF. The CDR3 nucleotides are TGTGCCACCAGCAGAGACCGGGAGTATCAGCCCCAGCATTTT.

This chain connects TRBV20-1 to TRBJ1-1; D is unclear. The germline gives CDR1 DFQATT, CDR2 SNEGSKA (reference sequence). The CDR3 runs 10 residues. The CDR3 region has the DNA TGCCTGGCCGTGAACACTGAAGCTTTCTTT. Translation: CLAVNTEAFF.

The chain combines TRBV2 with TRBJ2-1, with D unclear. The CDR3 has 12 residues. CDR1 and CDR2 (germline): SNHLY, FYNNEI. The germline V and J ends were trimmed by 6 bases and 8 bases, with 11 bases remaining between them. CDR3 DNA: TGTGCCAGCAGGCAGGCCCCCGATGAGCAGTTCTTC. This encodes CASRQAPDEQFF.

The chain uses TRBV3-1 and TRBJ2-5, with D hard to call. There are 13 residues in the CDR3. V shed 1 base and J shed 5 bases, with 8 bases lying between them. Germline V lookup: CDR1 LGHDT, CDR2 YNNKEL (reference sequence). The CDR3 DNA follows: TGTGCCAGCAGCCAAGGGCACCGGGAGACCCAGTACTTC. Residues: CASSQGHRETQYF.

This clonotype was counted a single time. The chain is built from TRBV5-4 and TRBJ2-3; D gene unclear. Germline CDR1 reads SGHNT; CDR2 reads YYREEE (reference sequence). Deletions cut 0 bases from V and 4 bases from J, with 6 bases between. The CDR3 loop spans 13 amino acids. This chain's CDR3 is CASSLVEPDTQYF. In nucleotides, the CDR3 is TGTGCCAGCAGCTTGGTGGAACCAGATACGCAGTATTTT. Filled out from reference TRBV5-4 and TRBJ2-3, the complete variable domain reads ETGVTQSPTHLIKTRGQQVTLRCSSQSGHNTVSWYQQALGQGPQFIFQYYREEENGRGNFPPRFSGLQFPNYSSELNVNALELDDSALYLCASSLVEPDTQYFGPGTRLTVL.

The V gene is TRBV29-1, the J gene TRBJ2-7; D possibly corresponds to TRBD1 (5 bases). V was cut by 4 bases and J by 3 bases, with 13 bases left in between. CDR1 SQVTM and CDR2 ANQGSEA come from the germline V gene. This CDR3 has 13 amino acids. This chain's CDR3 is CSVAETVIYEQYF. The CDR3 bases are TGCAGCGTTGCCGAGACAGTTATCTACGAGCAGTACTTC.

V gene TRBV27 combines with J gene TRBJ1-2; D possibly corresponds to TRBD1 (5 bases). The CDR3 length is 14 residues. Trimming left V 2 bases short and J 2 bases short, with 9 bases between. Germline V gives CDR1 MNHEY, CDR2 SMNVEV (reference sequence). CDR3 protein: CASSLIPGNYGYTF. DNA for the CDR3: TGTGCCAGCAGTTTAATCCCAGGGAACTATGGCTACACCTTC.

The chain carries TRBV2 and TRBJ2-1; D call uncertain. V was cut by 7 bases and J by 8 bases, with 9 bases left in between. CDR1 SNHLY and CDR2 FYNNEI come from the germline V gene. This CDR3 region has 11 residues. The CDR3 bases are TGTGCCAGCATCTCCTGGGATGAGCAGTTCTTC. It specifies CASISWDEQFF.

The chain employs TRBV20-1 and TRBJ2-1; D gene uncertain. The V gene lost 4 bases and the J gene lost 7 bases, with 20 bases spanning the gap. Looked up from germline, CDR1 is DFQATT and CDR2 is SNEGSKA (reference sequence). The CDR3 sequence is 15 residues long. The CDR3 sequence is CSAMAPFRAWNEQFF. The CDR3 DNA follows: TGCAGTGCTATGGCCCCTTTCCGGGCTTGGAATGAGCAGTTCTTC.

The chain carries TRBV30 and TRBJ2-7; possibly TRBD1 or TRBD2 for D (5 bases each). CDR1 is GTSNPN, CDR2 SVGIG, per germline (reference sequence). V lost 5 bases, J lost 6 bases, and 17 bases lay in between. This CDR3 spans 13 amino acids. This CDR3 reads CAWDGTQTREQYF. The CDR3 nucleotides read TGTGCCTGGGACGGGACCCAAACGCGCGAGCAGTACTTC.

Only one count was recorded for this clonotype. The CDR3 reads CSASQGPYNEQFF. DNA for the CDR3: TGCAGTGCTAGCCAGGGACCCTACAATGAGCAGTTCTTC. This sequence joins TRBV20-1 and TRBJ2-1; possibly TRBD1 or TRBD2 for D (5 bases each). Between the trimmed V and J ends, which lost 3 bases and 2 bases, there was a span of 8 bases. The CDR3 spans 13 residues. Germline values: CDR1 DFQATT, CDR2 SNEGSKA (reference sequence).

J is TRBJ2-3 and V is TRBV5-6, with 8 nucleotides matching TRBD2. V lost 2 bases, J lost 4 bases, and 6 bases stayed unmatched. There are 15 residues in the CDR3. Germline V lookup: CDR1 SGHDT, CDR2 YYEEEE. For the CDR3, the DNA is TGTGCCAGCAGCTTAGGCGGCGGGGGGTCAGATACGCAGTATTTT. Its protein is CASSLGGGGSDTQYF.

The genes are TRBV5-1 and TRBJ2-5; 7 bases agree with TRBD2. V was clipped by 4 bases and J by 2 bases; unmatched bases: 8. This CDR3 is built from 15 residues. CDR1 and CDR2 (germline): SGHRS, YFSETQ. The CDR3 DNA follows: TGCGCCAGCAGCCCGAAACTAGCGAGTCAAGAGACCCAGTACTTC. As protein: CASSPKLASQETQYF.

This clonotype was detected once. The rearrangement uses TRBV25-1 and TRBJ1-3; a weak D match, TRBD1 (5 bases). Trimming took 5 bases from V and 4 from J, leaving 12 bases between them. CDR1 and CDR2 from the germline V gene are MGHDK and SYGVNS. This CDR3 region has 14 residues. CDR3 protein: CASSSGARGNTIYF. The DNA for the CDR3 is TGTGCCAGCAGTTCCGGGGCCAGAGGAAACACCATATATTTT.

Remarks on this clonotype: One end of the junction fails to match germline, which may point to a read error. This chain uses TRBV6-1 with TRBJ2-1; TRBD2 might be the D (5 bases). Germline V CDR1 and CDR2: MNHNS, SASEGT. The CDR3 length is 13 residues. The CDR3, as DNA: TGTGCCATCAGTTCGCGGGTGCCCAATGAGCAGTTCTTC. Its protein is CAISSRVPNEQFF.